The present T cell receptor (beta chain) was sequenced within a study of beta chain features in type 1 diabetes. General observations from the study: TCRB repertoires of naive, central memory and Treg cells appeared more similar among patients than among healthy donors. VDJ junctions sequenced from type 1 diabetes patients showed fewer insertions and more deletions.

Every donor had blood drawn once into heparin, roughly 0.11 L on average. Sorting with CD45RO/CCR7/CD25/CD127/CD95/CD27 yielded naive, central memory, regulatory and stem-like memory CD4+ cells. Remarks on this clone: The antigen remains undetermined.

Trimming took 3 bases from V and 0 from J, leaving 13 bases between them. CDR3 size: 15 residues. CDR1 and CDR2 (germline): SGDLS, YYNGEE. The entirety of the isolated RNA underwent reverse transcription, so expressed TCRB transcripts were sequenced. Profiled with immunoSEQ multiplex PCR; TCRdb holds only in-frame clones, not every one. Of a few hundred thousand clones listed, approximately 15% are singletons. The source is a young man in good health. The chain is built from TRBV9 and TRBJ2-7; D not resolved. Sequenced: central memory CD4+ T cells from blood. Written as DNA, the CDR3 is TGTGCCAGCAGCGAGGGTTTCTGGAGCTCCTACGAGCAGTACTTC. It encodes CASSEGFWSSYEQYF. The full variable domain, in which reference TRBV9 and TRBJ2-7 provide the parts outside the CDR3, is DSGVTQTPKHLITATGQRVTLRCSPRSGDLSVYWYQQSLDQGLQFLIQYYNGEERAKGNILERFSAQQFPDLHSELNLSSLELGDSALYFCASSEGFWSSYEQYFGPGTRLTVT.